What follows are 31 T cell receptor beta chains derived from one specimen sequenced in a study of HIV-infected patients and healthy controls. Follow-up blood was drawn about 14 weeks, roughly three months, after antiretroviral therapy began. Whole blood was used without fractionation, so all unsorted peripheral T cells were included. cDNA was made from 500 ng RNA using alpha and beta constant primers. Separate chain-specific third strand synthesis with multiplexing indices produced the alpha and beta libraries. TCRdb reprocessed the 5' RACE reads with MiXCR, giving one entry per CDR3 protein. The sample records around 20,000 distinct CDR3 sequences, roughly 7.9% being singletons. The sequences come from blood, collected during antiretroviral therapy. These receptors were collected from an adult with HIV infection.

This clonotype was recorded at least ten times. The rearrangement links TRBV29-1 to TRBJ1-1, with D perhaps TRBD1 (5 bases). Trimming shortened V by 5 bases and J by 0 bases, and 13 bases separated the two germline ends. Germline loops: CDR1 SQVTM, CDR2 ANQGSEA. The CDR3 extends over 14 amino acids. The CDR3 spells CSVIGVSMNTEAFF. The DNA for the CDR3 is TGCAGCGTTATAGGGGTCTCCATGAACACTGAAGCTTTCTTT. The full variable domain, in which reference TRBV29-1 and TRBJ1-1 provide the parts outside the CDR3, is SAVISQKPSRDICQRGTSLTIQCQVDSQVTMMFWYRQQPGQSLTLIATANQGSEATYESGFVIDKFPISRPNLTFSTLTVSNMSPEDSSIYLCSVIGVSMNTEAFFGQGTRLTVV.

The table lists this clonotype with many counts. The V and J genes are TRBV20-1 and TRBJ1-1; D unresolved. Germline-derived CDR1 and CDR2 are DFQATT and SNEGSKA (reference sequence). V lost 6 bases and J 0 bases, leaving 11 bases between the germline ends. The CDR3 has 13 amino acids. The CDR3 nucleotides are TGCAGTGCCCCACCCGAGCTGAACACTGAAGCTTTCTTT. It codes for CSAPPELNTEAFF.

This clonotype was seen ten or more times. V is TRBV27 and J is TRBJ2-5, with D maybe TRBD1 (6 bases). Trimming shortened V by 0 bases and J by 4 bases, and 12 bases separated the two germline ends. The CDR3 sequence is 15 residues long. CDR1 MNHEY and CDR2 SMNVEV come from the germline V gene (reference sequence). The CDR3: CASSLSDRLPETQYF. The CDR3 coding sequence is TGTGCCAGCAGTTTATCCGACAGGCTTCCAGAGACCCAGTACTTC.

This clonotype was detected ten times or more. The chain joins TRBV7-2 to TRBJ2-3, with D perhaps TRBD2 (7 bases). The CDR3 length is 15 residues. V dropped 1 base and J dropped 1 base, with 9 bases sitting between them. CDR1 is SGHTA, CDR2 FQGNSA, per germline. The CDR3 region is CASSLGGGGTDTQYF. The DNA of the CDR3 is TGTGCCAGCAGCTTAGGAGGGGGGGGCACAGATACGCAGTATTTT. Supplemented by reference TRBV7-2 and TRBJ2-3, the full variable domain reads GAGVSQSPSNKVTEKGKDVELRCDPISGHTALYWYRQSLGQGLEFLIYFQGNSAPDKSGLPSDRFSAERTGGSVSTLTIQRTQQEDSAVYLCASSLGGGGTDTQYFGPGTRLTVL.

The genes are TRBV14 and TRBJ2-1; D may be TRBD2 (5 bases). Germline V CDR1 and CDR2: SGHDN, FVKESK. The CDR3 runs 16 residues. Trimming took 4 bases from V and 5 from J, leaving 18 bases between them. As DNA, the CDR3 is TGTGCCAGCAGCCCCCCACGCGGACTGCGCGACAATGAGCAGTTCTTC. Its translation is CASSPPRGLRDNEQFF.

This clonotype is medium-sized by share. The chain links TRBV10-3 to TRBJ2-7; no firm D call. Germline V gives CDR1 ENHRY, CDR2 SYGVKD. V was trimmed by 8 bases and J by 1 base, leaving 12 bases between them. The CDR3 is 13 amino acids. The CDR3 DNA follows: TGTGCCATCGGATACAATAGGTCCTACGAGCAGTACTTC. Protein sequence: CAIGYNRSYEQYF.

By frequency in the sample, this clonotype is medium-sized (0.01 to 0.1%). The rearrangement uses TRBV2 and TRBJ2-5, with 7 positions matching TRBD2. Per germline, CDR1 SNHLY and CDR2 FYNNEI. V was pared by 2 bases and J by 6 bases, with 6 bases of the junction left unmatched. This CDR3 region has 14 residues. This chain's CDR3 is CASSEIGSGKTQYF. The CDR3 coding sequence is TGTGCCAGCAGTGAAATTGGCAGCGGGAAGACCCAGTACTTC.

This clonotype showed up many times. The gene calls are TRBV19 and TRBJ1-3; 9 nucleotides align to TRBD1. Germline trimming cut 6 bases from V and 6 bases from J; bases unmatched to any gene: 3. CDR1 LNHDA and CDR2 SQIVND come from the germline V gene (reference sequence). The CDR3 runs 13 residues. The CDR3 loop reads CASRRDRVNTIYF. The CDR3 nucleotides read TGTGCCAGTAGACGGGACAGGGTAAACACCATATATTTT. The full variable domain, with the rest looked up from reference TRBV19 and TRBJ1-3, is DGGITQSPKYLFRKEGQNVTLSCEQNLNHDAMYWYRQDPGQGLRLIYYSQIVNDFQKGDIAEGYSVSREKKESFPLTVTSAQKNPTAFYLCASRRDRVNTIYFGEGSWLTVV.

Many counts were recorded for this clonotype. The chain carries TRBV13 and TRBJ2-7; 9 bases align to TRBD1. Per germline, CDR1 PRHDT and CDR2 FYEKMQ (reference sequence). The CDR3 runs to 14 residues. Trimming took 6 bases from V and 3 from J; bases not matched to a gene: 6. CDR3 residues: CASRPGTGYYEQYF. The CDR3 bases are TGTGCCAGCAGGCCCGGGACAGGGTACTACGAGCAGTACTTC.

The V and J genes are TRBV27 and TRBJ2-5, with D maybe TRBD2 (7 bases). V gave up 5 bases and J gave up 4 bases, with 14 bases separating them. CDR3 size: 14 residues. Germline V gene lookup returns CDR1 MNHEY and CDR2 SMNVEV (reference sequence). DNA for the CDR3: TGTGCCAGCAGTGTAGGGGGGGGCCGAGAGACCCAGTACTTC. This gives the protein CASSVGGGRETQYF.

This clonotype has a count of ten or more. The chain uses TRBV29-1 and TRBJ1-1; D not certain. Per germline, CDR1 SQVTM and CDR2 ANQGSEA. V was cut by 4 bases and J by 0 bases, with 12 bases left in between. The CDR3 length is 14 residues. The CDR3 DNA reads as TGCAGCGTTGCGACGACTGCCTTGAACACTGAAGCTTTCTTT. Residues: CSVATTALNTEAFF. Full variable domain (rest looked up from reference TRBV29-1 and TRBJ1-1): SAVISQKPSRDICQRGTSLTIQCQVDSQVTMMFWYRQQPGQSLTLIATANQGSEATYESGFVIDKFPISRPNLTFSTLTVSNMSPEDSSIYLCSVATTALNTEAFFGQGTRLTVV.

This clonotype was found many times. The CDR3 protein is CASSFPSRGQTQYF. CDR3 DNA: TGTGCCAGCAGCTTCCCTTCGCGGGGTCAGACCCAGTACTTC. The V and J genes are TRBV7-9 and TRBJ2-5; D possibly corresponds to TRBD2 (6 bases). The ends were cut back, 3 bases at V and 6 bases at J, with 14 bases in the middle. The CDR3 sequence is 14 residues long. Germline V gene data show CDR1 as SEHNR and CDR2 as FQNEAQ (reference sequence).

This chain connects TRBV4-1 to TRBJ2-7; D is possibly TRBD1 or TRBD2 (5 bases each). V lost 5 bases and J 4 bases, leaving 18 bases between the germline ends. The CDR3 runs to 15 residues. The germline gives CDR1 MGHRA, CDR2 YSYEKL. CDR3 DNA sequence: TGCGCCAGCAGCTACCAACCGGGGCAGATTTACGAGCAGTACTTC. Translation: CASSYQPGQIYEQYF.

There are many counts of this clonotype. V and J are TRBV6-5 and TRBJ1-1, with a tentative D call TRBD1 (5 bases). The CDR3 is 14 residues long. Germline values: CDR1 MNHEY, CDR2 SVGAGI. The V and J ends lost 8 bases and 6 bases respectively, with 19 bases between them. The CDR3 DNA follows: TGTGCCAGCCAACCCCCAGGGAAGAGGGCTGAAGCTTTCTTT. Translating it yields CASQPPGKRAEAFF.

In its sample, this clonotype was seen many times. This chain joins TRBV11-2 and TRBJ1-5; D is unresolved. The CDR3 sequence is 10 residues long. Germline V lookup: CDR1 SGHAT, CDR2 FQNNGV. The V end was cut by 6 bases, the J end by 10 bases, with 7 bases between. The CDR3 loop reads CASRTGPQHF. The CDR3, as DNA: TGTGCCAGCAGAACTGGACCCCAGCATTTT. Full variable domain (remainder filled in from reference TRBV11-2 and TRBJ1-5): EAGVAQSPRYKIIEKRQSVAFWCNPISGHATLYWYQQILGQGPKLLIQFQNNGVVDDSQLPKDRFSAERLKGVDSTLKIQPAKLEDSAVYLCASRTGPQHFGDGTRLSIL.

This clonotype has more than one count but fewer than ten. J is TRBJ1-5 and V is TRBV5-8; D not certain. Germline values: CDR1 SGHTS, CDR2 YDEGEE. The CDR3 is 14 amino acids. Trimming removed 2 bases from V and 3 bases from J, with 9 bases in between. CDR3 amino acids: CASSLSRNNQPQHF. The CDR3 nucleotides read TGTGCCAGCAGCTTATCCCGGAACAATCAGCCCCAGCATTTT.

The sample holds many counts of this clonotype. This chain links TRBV7-3 with TRBJ1-1, with unresolved D. The V gene lost 3 bases and the J gene lost 0 bases, with 14 bases spanning the gap. Looked up from germline, CDR1 is SGHTA and CDR2 is FQGTGA. This CDR3 contains 16 residues. The CDR3, as DNA: TGTGCCAGCAGCTTCGCCGCGTACGGGTTGAACACTGAAGCTTTCTTT. Protein sequence: CASSFAAYGLNTEAFF.

This clonotype was detected ten times or more. V gene TRBV7-9 combines with J gene TRBJ1-3; no definite D call. This CDR3 region has 12 residues. V was clipped by 6 bases and J by 0 bases, with 3 bases between them. Germline CDR1 and CDR2: SEHNR and FQNEAQ (reference sequence). Here the CDR3 DNA reads TGTGCCAGCAGAGACTCTGGAAACACCATATATTTT. Its translation: CASRDSGNTIYF.

This clonotype is labeled as medium-sized (0.01 to 0.1%). V gene TRBV7-9 combines with J gene TRBJ2-5; weak D call: TRBD2 (5 bases). CDR1 SEHNR and CDR2 FQNEAQ come from the germline V gene (reference sequence). The length of the CDR3 is 12 residues. Trimming stripped 7 bases from V and 5 bases from J, with 11 bases between. The CDR3 DNA reads as TGTGCCAGCAACCCCACGGGGGAGACCCAGTACTTC. Translating it yields CASNPTGETQYF.

In this sample, this clonotype turned up many times. The chain employs TRBV7-9 and TRBJ2-7; TRBD2 is a possible D gene (5 bases). Trimming stripped 5 bases from V and 2 bases from J, with 13 bases between. The CDR3 length is 14 residues. The germline gives CDR1 SEHNR, CDR2 FQNEAQ (reference sequence). The CDR3 here is CASSPQGLTYEQYF. Written as DNA, the CDR3 is TGTGCCAGCAGCCCCCAAGGACTCACCTACGAGCAGTACTTC.

This clonotype was seen ten or more times. The V call is TRBV7-6, the J call TRBJ2-3, with D maybe TRBD2 (5 bases). The CDR3 loop spans 15 amino acids. V was clipped by 5 bases and J by 0 bases, with 12 bases between them. CDR1 and CDR2 (germline): SGHVS, FNYEAQ. The CDR3 spells CASSMDSSSTDTQYF. CDR3 bases: TGTGCCAGCAGCATGGACTCTTCTAGCACAGATACGCAGTATTTT.

This clonotype has a count of ten or more. The rearrangement uses TRBV7-2 and TRBJ1-5, with D possibly matching TRBD1 (6 bases). The CDR3 runs to 15 residues. Trimming shortened V by 5 bases and J by 5 bases, and 16 bases separated the two germline ends. From germline, CDR1 is SGHTA and CDR2 FQGNSA. In nucleotides, the CDR3 is TGTGCCAGCAGCCCCCCGGGGGCCGACGATCAGCCCCAGCATTTT. This encodes CASSPPGADDQPQHF.

This clonotype is judged medium-sized (0.01 to 0.1%). The rearrangement links TRBV20-1 to TRBJ2-5; D tentatively reads TRBD1 or TRBD2 (5 bases each). The CDR3 has 16 amino acids. From germline, CDR1 is DFQATT and CDR2 SNEGSKA (reference sequence). The V gene lost 0 bases and the J gene lost 4 bases, with 18 bases spanning the gap. DNA of the CDR3: TGCAGTGCTAGAGACAGACAGTTTTCGCGGGTAGAGACCCAGTACTTC. Translated, it gives CSARDRQFSRVETQYF.

This chain joins TRBV20-1 and TRBJ2-1; D gene ambiguous. The CDR3 sequence is 12 residues long. V gave up 2 bases and J gave up 3 bases, with 5 bases separating them. CDR1 and CDR2 (germline): DFQATT, SNEGSKA (reference sequence). CDR3 amino acids: CSARNSYNEQFF. Here the CDR3 DNA reads TGCAGTGCTAGAAACAGCTACAATGAGCAGTTCTTC.

This clonotype showed up just once. V gene TRBV28 combines with J gene TRBJ1-1; D is unresolved. Looked up from germline, CDR1 is MDHEN and CDR2 is SYDVKM. V lost 6 bases, J lost 2 bases, and 10 bases lay in between. This CDR3 has 13 amino acids. The CDR3: CASSPPSNTEAFF. CDR3 DNA: TGTGCCAGCAGCCCTCCCAGTAACACTGAAGCTTTCTTT. The full variable domain, rest sourced from reference TRBV28 and TRBJ1-1, is DVKVTQSSRYLVKRTGEKVFLECVQDMDHENMFWYRQDPGLGLRLIYFSYDVKMKEKGDIPEGYSVSREKKERFSLILESASTNQTSMYLCASSPPSNTEAFFGQGTRLTVV.

The V gene is TRBV15, the J gene TRBJ1-5, with 7 bases identical to TRBD1. The CDR3 consists of 15 residues. After removal of 5 bases from V and 3 bases from J, the junction contained 7 bases not matched to a gene. Looked up from germline, CDR1 is LNHNV and CDR2 is YYDKDF (reference sequence). Here the CDR3 reads CATSYGQAYNQPQHF. Here the CDR3 DNA reads TGTGCCACCAGCTATGGACAGGCGTACAATCAGCCCCAGCATTTT.

The table lists this clonotype with many counts. The rearrangement joins TRBV5-4 to TRBJ2-3; TRBD2 agrees at 11 bases. The germline V gene encodes CDR1 SGHNT and CDR2 YYREEE (reference sequence). The CDR3 covers 16 residues. J lost 7 bases, V lost 3 bases, and 10 bases had no gene match. CDR3 loop: CASSSRTSGPRNTQYF. Here the CDR3 DNA reads TGTGCCAGCAGCTCCAGGACTAGCGGGCCTCGAAATACGCAGTATTTT.

In its sample, this clonotype ranks as medium-sized. The chain combines TRBV6-5 with TRBJ2-1; D possibly corresponds to TRBD1 (5 bases). Trimming shortened V by 0 bases and J by 7 bases, and 10 bases separated the two germline ends. The CDR3 covers 14 residues. Looked up from germline, CDR1 is MNHEY and CDR2 is SVGAGI. CDR3 sequence: CASSYSNGANEQFF. CDR3 sequence (DNA): TGTGCCAGCAGTTACTCGAATGGGGCGAATGAGCAGTTCTTC.

A few counts support this clonotype. This chain uses TRBV27 with TRBJ2-7, with D unclear. This CDR3 comprises 13 residues. Germline V gene sequence: CDR1 MNHEY, CDR2 SMNVEV (reference sequence). Trimming cost V 3 bases and J 0 bases, with 6 bases left between them. CDR3 bases: TGTGCCAGCAGTTTGGGGTACTCCTACGAGCAGTACTTC. Encoded protein: CASSLGYSYEQYF.

This clonotype has at least ten counts. This chain joins TRBV20-1 and TRBJ1-5; D remains ambiguous. V was pared by 6 bases and J by 1 base, with 10 bases between. The CDR3 contains 13 residues. CDR1 is DFQATT, CDR2 SNEGSKA, per germline (reference sequence). The CDR3 nucleotides read TGCAGTGCCCTGGACGGAAGCAATCAGCCCCAGCATTTT. It specifies CSALDGSNQPQHF.

In this sample, this clonotype turned up many times. The V call is TRBV20-1, the J call TRBJ2-3; 7 nucleotides align to TRBD2. This CDR3 spans 12 amino acids. Trimming cost V 8 bases and J 1 base; bases outside gene matches: 3. The germline V gene encodes CDR1 DFQATT and CDR2 SNEGSKA (reference sequence). CDR3 in DNA: TGCAGTCCGGGGGGAGGCACAGATACGCAGTATTTT. As protein: CSPGGGTDTQYF.